This T cell receptor (beta chain) was recovered during a study of type 1 regulatory T cells. TCRdb re-derived calls from the reads in MiXCR, one entry per CDR3 protein. In the table there are over 5,000 distinct CDR3 sequences, over 25% of which are singletons. This CDR3 is built from 12 residues. Germline lookup yields CDR1 MNHNY and CDR2 SVGAGI (reference sequence). As for this clonotype: As yet, its antigen is unknown.

Study outcomes and limitations: Compared with non-Tr1 cells, Tr1 cells showed a narrower TCR repertoire.

Sample: cultured type 1 regulatory T (Tr1) cells, either the whole culture or a sorted fraction (not recorded which). This receptor was identified in a human donor in good health. The V gene is TRBV6-6, the J gene TRBJ2-5; weak D call: TRBD2 (5 bases). CDR3 in DNA: TGTGCTAGTTCGAAAGCGGTGCGGACCCAGTACTTC. It codes for CASSKAVRTQYF.